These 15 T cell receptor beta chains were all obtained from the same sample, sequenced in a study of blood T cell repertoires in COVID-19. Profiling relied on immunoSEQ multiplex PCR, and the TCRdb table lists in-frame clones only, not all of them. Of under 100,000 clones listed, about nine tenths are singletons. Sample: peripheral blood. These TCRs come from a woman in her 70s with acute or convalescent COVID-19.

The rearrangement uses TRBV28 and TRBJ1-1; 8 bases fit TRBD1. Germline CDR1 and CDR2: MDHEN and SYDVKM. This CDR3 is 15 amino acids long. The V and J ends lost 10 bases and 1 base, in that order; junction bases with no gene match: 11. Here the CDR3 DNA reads TGTGCCACTTCAGCAGCAGGACAGGGGAACACTGAAGCTTTCTTT. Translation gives CATSAAGQGNTEAFF.

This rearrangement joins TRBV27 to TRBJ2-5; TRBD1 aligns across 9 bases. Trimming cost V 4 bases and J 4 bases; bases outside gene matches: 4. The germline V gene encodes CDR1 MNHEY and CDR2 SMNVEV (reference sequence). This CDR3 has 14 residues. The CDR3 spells CASSSPGQGETQYF. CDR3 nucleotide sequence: TGTGCCAGCAGTTCACCGGGACAGGGAGAGACCCAGTACTTC.

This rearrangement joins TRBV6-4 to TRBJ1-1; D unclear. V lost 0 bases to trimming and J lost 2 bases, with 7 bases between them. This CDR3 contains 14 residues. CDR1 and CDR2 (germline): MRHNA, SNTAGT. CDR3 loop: CASSDSYRNTEAFF. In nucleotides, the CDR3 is TGTGCCAGCAGTGACTCATACAGAAACACTGAAGCTTTCTTT.

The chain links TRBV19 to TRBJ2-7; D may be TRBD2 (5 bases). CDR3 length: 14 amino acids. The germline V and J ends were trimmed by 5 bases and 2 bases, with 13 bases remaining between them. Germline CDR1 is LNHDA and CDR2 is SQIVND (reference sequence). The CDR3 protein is CASSSAGFPYEQYF. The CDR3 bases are TGTGCCAGTAGTTCCGCGGGTTTCCCCTACGAGCAGTACTTC. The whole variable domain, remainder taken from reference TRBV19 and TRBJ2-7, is DGGITQSPKYLFRKEGQNVTLSCEQNLNHDAMYWYRQDPGQGLRLIYYSQIVNDFQKGDIAEGYSVSREKKESFPLTVTSAQKNPTAFYLCASSSAGFPYEQYFGPGTRLTVT.

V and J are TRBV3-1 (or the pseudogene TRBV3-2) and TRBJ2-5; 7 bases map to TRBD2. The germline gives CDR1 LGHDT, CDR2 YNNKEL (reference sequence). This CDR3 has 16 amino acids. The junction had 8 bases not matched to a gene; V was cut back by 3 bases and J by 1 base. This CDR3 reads CASSHRGGRFQETQYF. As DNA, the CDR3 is TGTGCCAGCAGCCACCGCGGGGGACGCTTCCAAGAGACCCAGTACTTC.

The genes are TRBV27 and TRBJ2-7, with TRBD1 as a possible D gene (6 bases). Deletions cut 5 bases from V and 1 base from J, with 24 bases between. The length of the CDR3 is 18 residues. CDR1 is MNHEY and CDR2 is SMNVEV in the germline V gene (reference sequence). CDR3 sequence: CASSPTLAGTKVSYEQYF. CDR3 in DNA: TGTGCCAGCAGTCCGACTTTGGCCGGGACAAAAGTATCCTACGAGCAGTACTTC.

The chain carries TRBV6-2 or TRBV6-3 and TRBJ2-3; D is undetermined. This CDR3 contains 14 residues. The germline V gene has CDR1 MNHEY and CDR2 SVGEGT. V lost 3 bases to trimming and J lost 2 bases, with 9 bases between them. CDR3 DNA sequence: TGTGCCAGCAGTTATGGCAGATTCACAGATACGCAGTATTTT. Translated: CASSYGRFTDTQYF.

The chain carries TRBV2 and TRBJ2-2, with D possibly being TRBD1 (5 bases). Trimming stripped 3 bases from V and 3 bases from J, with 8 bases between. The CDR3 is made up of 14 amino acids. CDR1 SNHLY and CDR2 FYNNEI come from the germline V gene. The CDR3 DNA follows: TGTGCCAGCAGTGACAGGGAACACACCGGGGAGCTGTTTTTT. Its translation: CASSDREHTGELFF.

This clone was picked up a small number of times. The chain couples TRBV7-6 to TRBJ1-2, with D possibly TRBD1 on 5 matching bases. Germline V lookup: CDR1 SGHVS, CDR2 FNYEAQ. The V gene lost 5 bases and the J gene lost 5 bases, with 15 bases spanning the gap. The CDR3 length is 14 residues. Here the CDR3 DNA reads TGTGCCAGCAGCGTCGGGGCTGGGACTTATGGCTACACCTTC. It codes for CASSVGAGTYGYTF.

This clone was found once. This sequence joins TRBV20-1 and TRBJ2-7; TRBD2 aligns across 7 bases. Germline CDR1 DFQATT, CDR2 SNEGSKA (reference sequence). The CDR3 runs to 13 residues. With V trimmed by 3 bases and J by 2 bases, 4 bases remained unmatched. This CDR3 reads CSASLAAPYEQYF. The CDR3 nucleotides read TGCAGTGCTAGTCTAGCGGCCCCCTACGAGCAGTACTTC.

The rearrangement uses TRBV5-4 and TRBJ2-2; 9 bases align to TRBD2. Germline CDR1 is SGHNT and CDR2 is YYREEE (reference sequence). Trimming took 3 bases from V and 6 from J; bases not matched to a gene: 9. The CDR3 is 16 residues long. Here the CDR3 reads CASSSSGASLSGELFF. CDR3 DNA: TGTGCCAGCAGCTCTAGCGGGGCTTCCCTCTCCGGGGAGCTGTTTTTT.

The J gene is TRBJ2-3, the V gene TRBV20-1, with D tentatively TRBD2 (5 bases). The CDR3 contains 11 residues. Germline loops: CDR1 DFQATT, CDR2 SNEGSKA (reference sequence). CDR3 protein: CSASASDTQYF. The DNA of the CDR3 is TGCAGCGCATCAGCTAGCGATACGCAGTATTTT.

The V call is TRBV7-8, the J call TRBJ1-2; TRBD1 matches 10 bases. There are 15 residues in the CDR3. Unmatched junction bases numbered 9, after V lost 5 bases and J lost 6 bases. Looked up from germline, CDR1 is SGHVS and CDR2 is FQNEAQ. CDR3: CASSAHGTGADGYTF. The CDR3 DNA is TGTGCCAGCAGCGCCCACGGGACAGGGGCGGATGGCTACACCTTC.

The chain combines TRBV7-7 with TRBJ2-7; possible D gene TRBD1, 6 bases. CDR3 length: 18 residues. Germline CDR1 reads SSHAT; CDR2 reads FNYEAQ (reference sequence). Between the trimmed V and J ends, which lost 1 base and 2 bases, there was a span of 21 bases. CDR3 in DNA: TGTGCCAGCAGCTTAGGAGATGGGGGCAGGGGCGAGACCTACGAGCAGTACGTC. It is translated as CASSLGDGGRGETYEQYV.

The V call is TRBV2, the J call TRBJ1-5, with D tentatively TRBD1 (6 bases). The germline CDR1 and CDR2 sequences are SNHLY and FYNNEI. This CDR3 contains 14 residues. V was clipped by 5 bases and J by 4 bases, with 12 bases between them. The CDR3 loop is CASSFGRGNQPQHF. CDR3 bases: TGTGCCAGCAGTTTCGGCAGGGGAAATCAGCCCCAGCATTTT.